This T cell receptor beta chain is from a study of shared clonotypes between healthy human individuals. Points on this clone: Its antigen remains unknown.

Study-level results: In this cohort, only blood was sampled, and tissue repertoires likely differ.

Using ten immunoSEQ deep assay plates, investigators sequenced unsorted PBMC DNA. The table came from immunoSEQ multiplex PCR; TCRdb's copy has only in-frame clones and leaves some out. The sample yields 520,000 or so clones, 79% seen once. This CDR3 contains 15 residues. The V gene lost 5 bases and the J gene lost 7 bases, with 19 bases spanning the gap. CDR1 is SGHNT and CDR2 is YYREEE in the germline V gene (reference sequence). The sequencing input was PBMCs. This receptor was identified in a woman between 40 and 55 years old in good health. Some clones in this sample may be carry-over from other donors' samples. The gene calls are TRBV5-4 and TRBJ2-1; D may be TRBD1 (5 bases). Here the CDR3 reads CASSQGDSRANEQFF. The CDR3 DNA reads TGTGCCAGCAGTCAGGGTGATAGCCGTGCGAATGAGCAGTTCTTC.